These T cell receptor beta chains were read from a single sample in a study of regulatory T cells in long-lasting Graves disease. A single record per CDR3 protein comes from TCRdb applying MiXCR to the multiplex PCR reads. The sample shows roughly 430,000 distinct CDR3 sequences, about 17% of them seen only once. This same sample was also taken into another study, of T cells in Graves' hyperthyroidism and ophthalmopathy.

The sample consisted of peripheral blood mononuclear cells (PBMCs), taken at new diagnosis, from a patient treated with antithyroid drugs. Source of these receptors: a woman aged 25 to 39 with Graves disease. CDR3s leave out the opening cysteine and the closing phenylalanine or tryptophan. Each record gives: J gene, V gene, D gene, CDR3 protein. The D gene is left open where the match is weak.

>TRBJ1-5|TRBV20-1|.
SARDGRGQPQH
>TRBJ2-3|TRBV3-1|TRBD2
ASSQDGRSTDTQY
>TRBJ2-5|TRBV27|.
ASSLSSGTPQVETQY
>TRBJ2-1|TRBV20-1|TRBD1
SAPDREVSYNEQF
>TRBJ1-4|TRBV18|.
ASSRTAFNGKLF
>TRBJ2-1|TRBV7-7|TRBD2
ASSKASGLAGTNEQF
>TRBJ2-1|TRBV29-1|.
SVEDLLGNNEQF
>TRBJ2-2|TRBV29-1|.
SVRHTGELF
>TRBJ2-3|TRBV12-3/TRBV12-4|TRBD1
ASSFSDRVTDTQY
>TRBJ1-1|TRBV4-1|.
ASSPRIQLNTEAF
>TRBJ1-1|TRBV28|.
ASRPSRGFNTEAF
>TRBJ2-1|TRBV9|.
ASSVVGRSGDEQF
>TRBJ2-1|TRBV2|TRBD2
ASSGGTSGFNEQF
>TRBJ2-2|TRBV24-1|.
ATSDFSGTATTGELF
>TRBJ1-1|TRBV7-8|.
ASSLRVGLTEAF
>TRBJ2-7|TRBV6-1|.
ASSEMSQTYEQY
>TRBJ2-1|TRBV5-1|.
ASSLGGSNEQF
>TRBJ2-1|TRBV20-1|.
SARFLGTRGHNEQF
>TRBJ2-1|TRBV9|TRBD2
ASSAGLAGVEYNEQF
>TRBJ2-5|TRBV24-1|.
ATSDLLQETQY
>TRBJ1-1|TRBV16|.
ASSLSTRGTEAF
>TRBJ2-4|TRBV2|.
ASQDQVNIQY
>TRBJ1-5|TRBV20-1|.
SARDLAGSNQPQH
>TRBJ1-2|TRBV20-1|TRBD1
SAPGTVGPWGCT
>TRBJ1-4|TRBV2|TRBD1
ASSEETGKNEKLF
>TRBJ2-7|TRBV7-9|TRBD1
ASSQTDRGPYEQY
>TRBJ1-2|TRBV28|.
ASRTSGQASTSAYGYT
>TRBJ1-1|TRBV25-1|TRBD1
ATIGGLTGENTEAF
>TRBJ2-4|TRBV9|TRBD1
ASSVEGQGALNIQY
>TRBJ2-3|TRBV11-2|.
ASSPNPSSTDTQY